These T cell receptor beta chains were read from a single sample in a study of CD8 T cells in Susac syndrome. TCRdb itself ran the immunoSEQ multiplex PCR reads through MiXCR, one entry per CDR3 protein. The sample carries some 120,000 distinct CDR3 sequences, around 94% recorded once. The sequencing input was CD4+ T cells from PBMCs. The source is a human donor with multiple sclerosis. Both conserved end residues are part of each CDR3. The D gene is left open where the match is weak. Where a row states a size, it is once, few, many or the class of an expanded clone; other rows omit it.

cdr3_aa,cdr3_nt,clone_size,j_call,v_call,d_call
CASSPIETGHSENTIYF,TGTGCCAGCTCACCTATCGAGACAGGACACTCTGAAAACACCATATATTTT,NA,TRBJ1-3,TRBV18,NA
CSARDIRGARMNTEAFF,TGCAGTGCTAGAGATATTAGGGGTGCGAGGATGAACACTGAAGCTTTCTTT,once,TRBJ1-1,TRBV20-1,NA
CAWSPTGYSNQPQHF,TGTGCCTGGAGTCCGACAGGGTATAGCAATCAGCCCCAGCATTTT,NA,TRBJ1-5,TRBV30,TRBD1
CAWSVAPGGTEAFF,TGTGCCTGGAGTGTAGCCCCAGGGGGTACTGAAGCTTTCTTT,NA,TRBJ1-1,TRBV30,TRBD1
CASSPQLAGVETQYF,TGTGCCAGCAGCCCTCAACTAGCGGGGGTCGAGACCCAGTACTTC,NA,TRBJ2-5,TRBV5-4,TRBD2
CASSDLAGRGEAFF,TGTGCCAGCAGTGACCTGGCAGGGAGGGGTGAAGCTTTCTTT,NA,TRBJ1-1,TRBV6-1,NA
CASSLQVKHEQYF,TGTGCCAGCAGCTTACAGGTTAAGCACGAGCAGTACTTC,NA,TRBJ2-7,TRBV7-2,NA
CAIHRGSNYGYTF,TGTGCCATACACAGGGGCTCGAACTATGGCTACACCTTC,NA,TRBJ1-2,TRBV2,TRBD1
CASSAYGYTF,TGTGCCAGCAGCGCCTATGGCTACACCTTC,few,TRBJ1-2,TRBV5-4,NA
CASSPEQESYEQYF,TGTGCCAGCAGCCCTGAACAGGAGTCCTACGAGCAGTACTTC,NA,TRBJ2-7,TRBV5-4,NA
CSATDGGTVTQYF,TGCAGCGCCACGGATGGAGGGACGGTGACCCAGTACTTC,NA,TRBJ2-5,TRBV29-1,NA
CASSYPSAGGFYGYTF,TGTGCCAGCAGTTACCCGTCGGCAGGGGGCTTCTACGGCTACACCTTC,NA,TRBJ1-2,TRBV6-2/TRBV6-3,TRBD1
CAWSLPGTGPFYEQYF,TGTGCCTGGAGCCTACCCGGGACAGGGCCCTTCTACGAGCAGTACTTC,NA,TRBJ2-7,TRBV30,TRBD1
CASSQVQRDRADEQFF,TGCGCCAGCAGCCAAGTACAACGGGACAGGGCTGATGAGCAGTTCTTC,NA,TRBJ2-1,TRBV4-1,TRBD1
CASSPGGPGRETQYF,TGTGCCAGTAGTCCAGGTGGACCGGGCCGGGAGACCCAGTACTTC,NA,TRBJ2-5,TRBV19,NA
CASSYEGTNSPLHF,TGTGCCAGCAGTTACGAGGGGACTAATTCACCCCTCCACTTT,once,TRBJ1-6,TRBV6-5,NA
CASSPQQGAGNTIYF,TGTGCCAGCTCACCCCAACAGGGTGCTGGAAACACCATATATTTT,NA,TRBJ1-3,TRBV18,NA
CASSLGQGAGGYTF,TGTGCCAGCAGCCTCGGACAGGGGGCGGGTGGCTACACCTTC,few,TRBJ1-2,TRBV3-1,TRBD1
CSARDRGSQVAKNIQYF,TGCAGTGCTAGGGACAGGGGATCGCAGGTAGCCAAAAACATTCAGTACTTC,once,TRBJ2-4,TRBV20-1,TRBD1
CASRVRGGTHEKLFF,TGTGCCAGCAGGGTCAGAGGGGGCACCCATGAAAAACTGTTTTTT,NA,TRBJ1-4,TRBV2,TRBD1
CASLRRQVAGANVLTF,TGTGCCAGTCTCCGTCGACAGGTCGCTGGGGCCAACGTCCTGACTTTC,NA,TRBJ2-6,TRBV18,NA
CASSPTGSGYTF,TGTGCCAGCAGCCCGACAGGGAGTGGCTACACCTTC,NA,TRBJ1-2,TRBV3-1,TRBD1
CASSFAGTANTEAFF,TGTGCCAGCAGCTTCGCCGGGACAGCGAACACTGAAGCTTTCTTT,NA,TRBJ1-1,TRBV7-3,TRBD1
CASSPRNETQYF,TGTGCCAGCTCACCACGAAATGAGACCCAGTACTTC,NA,TRBJ2-5,TRBV18,NA